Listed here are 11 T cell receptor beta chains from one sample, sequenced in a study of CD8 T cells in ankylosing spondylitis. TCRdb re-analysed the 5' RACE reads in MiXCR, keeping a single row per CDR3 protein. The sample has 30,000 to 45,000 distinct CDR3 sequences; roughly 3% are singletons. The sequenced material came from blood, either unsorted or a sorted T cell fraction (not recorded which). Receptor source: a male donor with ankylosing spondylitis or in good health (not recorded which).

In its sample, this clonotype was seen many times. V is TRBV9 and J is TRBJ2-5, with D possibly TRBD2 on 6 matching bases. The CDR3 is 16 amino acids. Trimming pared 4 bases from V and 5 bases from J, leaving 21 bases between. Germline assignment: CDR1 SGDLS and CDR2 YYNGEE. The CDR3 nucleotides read TGTGCCAGCAGCCCGCTAGCGCTTCCCTCTGGGGAGACCCAGTACTTC. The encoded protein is CASSPLALPSGETQYF.

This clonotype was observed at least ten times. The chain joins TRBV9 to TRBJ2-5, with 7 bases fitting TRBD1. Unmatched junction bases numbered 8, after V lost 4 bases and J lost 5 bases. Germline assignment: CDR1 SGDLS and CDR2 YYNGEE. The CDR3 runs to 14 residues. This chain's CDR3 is CASSIDRDRETQYF. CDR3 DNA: TGTGCCAGCAGCATAGACAGGGATCGGGAGACCCAGTACTTC.

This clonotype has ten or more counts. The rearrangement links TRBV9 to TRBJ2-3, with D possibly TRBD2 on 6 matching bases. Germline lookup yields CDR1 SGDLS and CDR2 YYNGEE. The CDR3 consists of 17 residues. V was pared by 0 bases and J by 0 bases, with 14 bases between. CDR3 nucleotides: TGTGCCAGCAGCGTAGCTCTGGCGGGGATAAGCACAGATACGCAGTATTTT. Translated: CASSVALAGISTDTQYF.

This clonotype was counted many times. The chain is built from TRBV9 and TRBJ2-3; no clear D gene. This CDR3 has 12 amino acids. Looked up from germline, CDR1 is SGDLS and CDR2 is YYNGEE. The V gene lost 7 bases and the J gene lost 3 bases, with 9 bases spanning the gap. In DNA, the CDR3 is TGTGCCAGCCAATCTCAGACAGATACGCAGTATTTT. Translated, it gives CASQSQTDTQYF.

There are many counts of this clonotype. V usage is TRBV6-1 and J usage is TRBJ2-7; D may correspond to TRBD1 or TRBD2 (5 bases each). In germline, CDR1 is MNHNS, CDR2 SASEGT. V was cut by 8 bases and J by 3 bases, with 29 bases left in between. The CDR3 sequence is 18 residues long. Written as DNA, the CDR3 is TGTGCCAGCCTAAACCCGCCCCTGGGACGCCCGGAGGACTACGAGCAGTACGTC. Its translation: CASLNPPLGRPEDYEQYV.

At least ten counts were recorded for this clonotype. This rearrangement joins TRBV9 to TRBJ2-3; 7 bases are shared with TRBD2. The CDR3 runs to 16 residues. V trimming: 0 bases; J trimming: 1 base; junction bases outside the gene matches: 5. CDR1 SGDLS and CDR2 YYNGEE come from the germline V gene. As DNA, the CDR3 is TGTGCCAGCAGCGTAGGACTTGGGGGGGGCACAGATACGCAGTATTTT. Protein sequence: CASSVGLGGGTDTQYF.

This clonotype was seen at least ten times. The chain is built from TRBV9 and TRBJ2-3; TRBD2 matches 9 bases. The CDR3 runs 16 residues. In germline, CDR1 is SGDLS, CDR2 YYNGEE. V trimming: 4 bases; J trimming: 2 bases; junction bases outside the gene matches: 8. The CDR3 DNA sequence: TGTGCCAGCAGCACCGCGACTAGCGGACTCACAGATACGCAGTATTTT. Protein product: CASSTATSGLTDTQYF. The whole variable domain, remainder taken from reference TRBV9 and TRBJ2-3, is DSGVTQTPKHLITATGQRVTLRCSPRSGDLSVYWYQQSLDQGLQFLIQYYNGEERAKGNILERFSAQQFPDLHSELNLSSLELGDSALYFCASSTATSGLTDTQYFGPGTRLTVL.

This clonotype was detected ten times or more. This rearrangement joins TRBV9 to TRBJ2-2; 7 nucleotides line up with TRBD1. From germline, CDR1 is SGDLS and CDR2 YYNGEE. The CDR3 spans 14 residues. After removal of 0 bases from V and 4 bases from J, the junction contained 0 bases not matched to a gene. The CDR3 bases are TGTGCCAGCAGCGTAGGACAGGGCACCGGGGAGCTGTTTTTT. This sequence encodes CASSVGQGTGELFF.

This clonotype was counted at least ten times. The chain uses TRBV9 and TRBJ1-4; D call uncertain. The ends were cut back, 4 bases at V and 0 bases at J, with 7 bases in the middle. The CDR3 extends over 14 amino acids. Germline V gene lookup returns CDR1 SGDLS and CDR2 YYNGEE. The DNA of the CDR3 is TGTGCCAGCAGCCTCGATGCAACTAATGAAAAACTGTTTTTT. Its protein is CASSLDATNEKLFF.

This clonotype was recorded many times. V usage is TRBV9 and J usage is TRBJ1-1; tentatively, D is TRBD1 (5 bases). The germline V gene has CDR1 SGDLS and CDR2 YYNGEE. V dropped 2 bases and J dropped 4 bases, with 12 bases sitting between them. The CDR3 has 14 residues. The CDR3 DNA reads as TGTGCCAGCAGCGTTGGCCCCGGGGGCACTGAAGCTTTCTTT. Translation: CASSVGPGGTEAFF.

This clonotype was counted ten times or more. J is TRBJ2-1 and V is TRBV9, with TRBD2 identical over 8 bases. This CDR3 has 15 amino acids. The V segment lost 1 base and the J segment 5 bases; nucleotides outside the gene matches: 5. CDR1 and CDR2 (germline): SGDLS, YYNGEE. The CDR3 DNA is TGTGCCAGCAGCGTATCGGCACTAGCGGACAATGAGCAGTTCTTC. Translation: CASSVSALADNEQFF.